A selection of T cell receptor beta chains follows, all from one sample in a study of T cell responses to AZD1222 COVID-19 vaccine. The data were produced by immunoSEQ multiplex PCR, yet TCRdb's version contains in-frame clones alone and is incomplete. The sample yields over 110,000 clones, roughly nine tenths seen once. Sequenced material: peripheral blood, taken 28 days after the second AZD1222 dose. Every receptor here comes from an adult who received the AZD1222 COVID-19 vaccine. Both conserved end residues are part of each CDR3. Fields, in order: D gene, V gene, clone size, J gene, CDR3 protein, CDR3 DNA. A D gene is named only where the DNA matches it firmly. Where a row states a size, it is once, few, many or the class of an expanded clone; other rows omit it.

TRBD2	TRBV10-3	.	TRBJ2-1	CAISGGTRTHNEQFF	TGTGCCATCAGTGGCGGGACTAGGACCCACAATGAGCAGTTCTTC
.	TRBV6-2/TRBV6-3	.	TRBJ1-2	CASSTGIYGYTF	TGTGCCAGCAGTACAGGGATCTATGGCTACACCTTC
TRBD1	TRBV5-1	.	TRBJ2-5	CASSLGTGGLLGTQYF	TGCGCCAGCAGCTTAGGGACAGGTGGCCTCCTTGGGACCCAGTACTTC
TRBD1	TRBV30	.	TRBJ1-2	CAGRDRNGYTF	TGTGCCGGGAGGGACAGGAATGGCTACACCTTC
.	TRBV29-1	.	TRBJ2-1	CSVPTQGSYNEQFF	TGCAGCGTTCCGACGCAGGGCTCCTACAATGAGCAGTTCTTC
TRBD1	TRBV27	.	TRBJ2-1	CASSSDREIGNEQFF	TGTGCCAGCAGTTCGGACAGGGAAATCGGCAATGAGCAGTTCTTC
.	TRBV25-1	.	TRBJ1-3	CASSEESSGNTIYF	TGTGCCAGCAGTGAGGAGAGTAGTGGAAACACCATATATTTT
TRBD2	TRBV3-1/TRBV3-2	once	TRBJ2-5	CASSLRGLAGVETQYF	TGTGCCAGCAGCCTTCGCGGACTAGCGGGGGTAGAGACCCAGTACTTC
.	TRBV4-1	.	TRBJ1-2	CASSQGITTGSYGYTF	TGCGCCAGCAGCCAAGGGATTACCACAGGGTCCTATGGCTACACCTTC
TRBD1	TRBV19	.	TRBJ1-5	CASGRDRGSNQPQHF	TGTGCCAGTGGCCGGGACAGGGGATCCAATCAGCCCCAGCATTTT